Below, 20 T cell receptor beta chains from the same sample are listed, as sequenced in a study of cytomegalovirus exposure and HLA in healthy donors. Use of 60 Vbeta and 13 Jbeta primers characterized the PCR. Repertoires were generated with immunoSEQ multiplex PCR, while TCRdb's copy carries only in-frame clones and drops some. The data show 96,000 or so clones, and the top ten clones hold 3.4%. Sequenced input: PBMCs. These receptors all stem from a woman under 40 in good health and CMV-seronegative.

The chain is built from TRBV19 and TRBJ2-5; a possible D gene is TRBD1 (5 bases). The CDR3 consists of 13 residues. The germline CDR1 and CDR2 sequences are LNHDA and SQIVND (reference sequence). The V gene lost 5 bases and the J gene lost 4 bases, with 11 bases spanning the gap. The CDR3 nucleotides read TGTGCCAGTAGTCAGGGCGTCACAGAGACCCAGTACTTC. Protein sequence: CASSQGVTETQYF.

The rearrangement joins TRBV28 to TRBJ2-3; 11 bases are a match to TRBD2. The ends lost 6 bases at V and 2 bases at J; junction bases unmatched: 7. The germline V gene has CDR1 MDHEN and CDR2 SYDVKM. CDR3 length: 16 residues. CDR3 protein: CASSKATSGTTDTQYF. The CDR3 DNA is TGTGCCAGCAGCAAGGCGACTAGCGGGACCACAGATACGCAGTATTTT.

This sequence joins TRBV7-2 and TRBJ2-7; 11 positions agree with TRBD2. This CDR3 contains 18 residues. Germline values: CDR1 SGHTA, CDR2 FQGNSA. Trimming at V came to 1 base and at J to 0 bases, leaving 8 bases not matched to a gene. This CDR3 is CASSLESSGRIGSYEQYF. The DNA for the CDR3 is TGTGCCAGCAGCTTAGAGTCTAGCGGGAGGATAGGCTCCTACGAGCAGTACTTC. The full variable domain, completed using reference TRBV7-2 and TRBJ2-7, is GAGVSQSPSNKVTEKGKDVELRCDPISGHTALYWYRQSLGQGLEFLIYFQGNSAPDKSGLPSDRFSAERTGGSVSTLTIQRTQQEDSAVYLCASSLESSGRIGSYEQYFGPGTRLTVT.

The chain recombines TRBV18 with TRBJ2-7; D uncertain. The CDR3 is made up of 13 amino acids. V lost 3 bases and J lost 6, with 12 bases in between. CDR1 is KGHSH, CDR2 LQKENI, per germline. The chain's CDR3 is CASSPQTQFEQYF. Written as DNA, the CDR3 is TGTGCCAGCTCACCTCAAACCCAGTTCGAGCAGTACTTC.

This chain links TRBV6-6 with TRBJ2-7; TRBD2 matches at 12 bases. Germline V CDR1 and CDR2: MNHNY, SVGAGI (reference sequence). V trimming: 5 bases; J trimming: 2 bases; junction bases outside the gene matches: 7. This CDR3 contains 16 residues. CDR3 residues: CASSRGLAGIPYEQYF. Written as DNA, the CDR3 is TGTGCCAGCAGTCGCGGACTAGCGGGAATTCCCTACGAGCAGTACTTC.

This chain connects TRBV28 to TRBJ1-2; a weak D match, TRBD1 (6 bases). This CDR3 spans 12 amino acids. Looked up from germline, CDR1 is MDHEN and CDR2 is SYDVKM. With 6 bases removed from V and 5 bases from J, the gap between germline ends came to 10 bases. As DNA, the CDR3 is TGTGCCAGCAGACCGACAGGATATGGCTACACCTTC. Protein sequence: CASRPTGYGYTF.

This chain links TRBV7-9 with TRBJ1-1; no definite D call. Germline values: CDR1 SEHNR, CDR2 FQNEAQ (reference sequence). V lost 2 bases and J 0 bases, leaving 13 bases between the germline ends. The CDR3 has 16 amino acids. The CDR3, as DNA: TGTGCCAGCAGCTTATTCGCACTAAAAATGAACACTGAAGCTTTCTTT. This translates into CASSLFALKMNTEAFF. The full variable domain, completed using reference TRBV7-9 and TRBJ1-1, is DTGVSQNPRHKITKRGQNVTFRCDPISEHNRLYWYRQTLGQGPEFLTYFQNEAQLEKSRLLSDRFSAERPKGSFSTLEIQRTEQGDSAMYLCASSLFALKMNTEAFFGQGTRLTVV.

CDR3 in amino acids: CASSLAGGNYEQYF. CDR3 sequence (DNA): TGTGCCAGCAGTTTAGCGGGAGGGAACTACGAGCAGTACTTC. The chain uses TRBV27 and TRBJ2-7; 9 bases fit TRBD2. Germline CDR1 and CDR2: MNHEY and SMNVEV (reference sequence). This CDR3 contains 14 residues. J lost 3 bases, V lost 2 bases, and 2 bases had no gene match.

V and J are TRBV28 and TRBJ2-3; the D is unclear. V was shortened by 1 base and J by 4 bases, with 6 bases between the two germline ends. Germline V gene data show CDR1 as MDHEN and CDR2 as SYDVKM. There are 13 residues in the CDR3. The CDR3 sequence: CASSLLSADTQYF. The CDR3, as DNA: TGTGCCAGCAGTTTATTGTCGGCAGATACGCAGTATTTT.

The chain combines TRBV5-1 with TRBJ2-3, with 8 positions matching TRBD2. The CDR3 is made up of 14 amino acids. CDR1 is SGHRS, CDR2 YFSETQ, per germline. The J segment lost 6 bases and the V segment lost 4 bases, leaving 7 bases of the junction unmatched. CDR3 sequence reads: CASSPGGDVDTQYF. DNA for the CDR3: TGCGCCAGCAGCCCGGGGGGGGATGTGGATACGCAGTATTTT.

The chain has TRBV7-3 and TRBJ2-7; a possible D gene is TRBD1 (7 bases). The germline V gene has CDR1 SGHTA and CDR2 FQGTGA. This CDR3 contains 15 residues. Trimming shortened V by 5 bases and J by 3 bases, and 17 bases separated the two germline ends. The CDR3 spells CASSPYRGGGYEQYF. The DNA of the CDR3 is TGTGCCAGCAGCCCTTACAGGGGAGGAGGCTACGAGCAGTACTTC.

This chain joins TRBV28 and TRBJ1-5, with TRBD1 matching 9 bases. Per the germline V gene, CDR1 is MDHEN and CDR2 is SYDVKM. The CDR3 sequence is 17 residues long. V lost 7 bases to trimming and J lost 0 bases; unmatched junction nucleotides: 10. DNA for the CDR3: TGTGCCAGCACCCGGGGGGACAGGGAGTATAGCAATCAGCCCCAGCATTTT. Protein: CASTRGDREYSNQPQHF.

The chain recombines TRBV2 with TRBJ1-2; the match to TRBD1 covers 9 bases. The CDR3 runs 16 residues. V trimming: 8 bases; J trimming: 2 bases; junction bases outside the gene matches: 12. From germline, CDR1 is SNHLY and CDR2 FYNNEI. CDR3 nucleotide sequence: TGTGCCAGCTTCCGGGACAGGGAAGGCCAAAACTATGGCTACACCTTC. Protein sequence: CASFRDREGQNYGYTF. Based on the CDR3 plus reference TRBV2 and TRBJ1-2, the full variable domain is EPEVTQTPSHQVTQMGQEVILRCVPISNHLYFYWYRQILGQKVEFLVSFYNNEISEKSEIFDDQFSVERPDGSNFTLKIRSTKLEDSAMYFCASFRDREGQNYGYTFGSGTRLTVV.

This sequence joins TRBV10-2 and TRBJ1-1, with a possible D match to TRBD1 (5 bases). Per the germline V gene, CDR1 is WSHSY and CDR2 is SAAADI. With 3 bases removed from V and 1 base from J, the gap between germline ends came to 12 bases. This CDR3 has 15 residues. The CDR3 DNA reads TGCGCCAGCAGTGAACAGGCAAACCGGAACACTGAAGCTTTCTTT. As protein: CASSEQANRNTEAFF.

The chain links TRBV15 to TRBJ2-3; 7 positions match TRBD1. The CDR3 totals 15 residues. After removal of 1 base from V and 3 bases from J, the junction contained 4 bases not matched to a gene. In germline, CDR1 is LNHNV, CDR2 YYDKDF (reference sequence). The CDR3 region is CATSRVGRGTDTQYF. In DNA form, the CDR3 reads TGTGCCACCAGCAGAGTAGGCAGGGGGACAGATACGCAGTATTTT.

J is TRBJ1-3 and V is TRBV5-4; weak D call: TRBD1 (6 bases). Germline CDR1 SGHNT, CDR2 YYREEE (reference sequence). The CDR3 consists of 15 residues. Trimming removed 4 bases from V and 3 bases from J, with 14 bases in between. In DNA, the CDR3 is TGTGCCAGCAGCCGAGACCAGGGGAATGGAAACACCATATATTTT. It codes for CASSRDQGNGNTIYF.

This chain's CDR3 is CSVAPVQGGNEQFF. DNA of the CDR3: TGCAGCGTTGCCCCCGTGCAGGGTGGGAATGAGCAGTTCTTC. V gene TRBV29-1 combines with J gene TRBJ2-1; the D gene is possibly TRBD1 (5 bases). Germline assignment: CDR1 SQVTM and CDR2 ANQGSEA. This CDR3 contains 14 residues. Trimming pared 4 bases from V and 7 bases from J, leaving 17 bases between.

The chain has TRBV5-5 and TRBJ2-7, with 11 bases fitting TRBD2. There are 16 residues in the CDR3. CDR1 and CDR2 from the germline V gene are SGHKS and YYEKEE (reference sequence). V was clipped by 4 bases and J by 5 bases; unmatched bases: 11. The CDR3 protein is CASSQTLAGGFDEQYF. CDR3 bases: TGTGCCAGCAGCCAAACTTTAGCGGGGGGGTTCGACGAGCAGTACTTC.

The chain links TRBV10-3 to TRBJ2-7; 9 bases line up with TRBD1. The V gene's germline CDR1 is ENHRY and CDR2 SYGVKD. The CDR3 length is 14 residues. After removal of 4 bases from V and 2 bases from J, the junction contained 3 bases not matched to a gene. This chain's CDR3 is CAISGTGATYEQYF. The CDR3 nucleotides read TGTGCCATCAGTGGGACAGGGGCAACCTACGAGCAGTACTTC.

This chain links TRBV10-1 with TRBJ1-5, with D possibly being TRBD1 (5 bases). The V end was cut by 4 bases, the J end by 6 bases, with 25 bases between. This CDR3 spans 18 amino acids. Germline V lookup: CDR1 WNHNN, CDR2 SYGVQD (reference sequence). This CDR3 is CASSASFDYRRVPQPQHF. The CDR3 coding sequence is TGCGCCAGCAGTGCCTCATTCGATTACAGGAGGGTCCCTCAGCCCCAGCATTTT.